This T cell receptor (beta chain) is drawn from a study of response to subunit inactivated influenza vaccine. Germline V CDR1 and CDR2: MGHRA, YSYEKL. Trimming stripped 0 bases from V and 7 bases from J, with 12 bases between. The CDR3 has 15 residues. From the RT-PCR reads, TCRdb called clonotypes with MiXCR, one entry per CDR3 protein. Of 150,000 to 200,000 distinct CDR3 sequences in the sample, 12% are singletons; the top ten hold 25% to 35%. This same sample was also taken into another study, of T cells expressing NK-cell markers. Per that study: The authors made TCR beta cDNA libraries by 5'RACE template switching. This switching added a universal primer site and UMIs. Each TCR beta repertoire originated in sorted T cells that were CD3+CD56+NKG2C+, CD3+CD56+NKG2C- or CD3+CD56-NKG2C+. In a handful of donors, dominant clonotypes made up 28.3-60.1% of CD3+CD56-NKG2C+ cells.

The origin of this receptor is a man aged 50-60 years who received an inactivated influenza vaccine. The V call is TRBV4-1, the J call TRBJ1-4; no definite D call. The starting material was CD8+ T cells sorted from PBMCs, obtained 11 to 12 days after vaccination. CDR3 sequence reads: CASSQEEGSREKLFF. The CDR3 bases are TGCGCCAGCAGCCAAGAGGAGGGCAGTCGTGAAAAACTGTTTTTT.